This T cell receptor (beta chain) was captured by sequencing in a study of T cell responses to AZD1222 COVID-19 vaccine (dated by TCRdb to about 2021). The study in broad terms: TCR sequencing covered fewer than 250 trial participants: 200 to 210 given two doses of AZD1222 and approximately 25 given two doses of MenACWY control vaccine. Trial participants were enrolled by age into 18-55, 56-69 and 70-plus year subgroups, with around 150, 28 and 57 TCR-sequenced participants respectively.

The paper's findings and limits, for the study overall: A significant rise in spike-specific TCR breadth and depth was observed after two AZD1222 doses relative to day 0 and relative to MenACWY recipients. Participants were mostly white British, with more females than males. The authors suggested clonal diversity may have been underestimated. Because no day 14 peak-response samples were available, repertoires were characterized only after the peak T cell response. Conclusions about previously exposed vaccinees were limited because only six AZD1222 recipients were SARS-CoV-2 seropositive at baseline. Reportedly, almost half of the unique spike-specific TCRs recognized epitopes lying outside the regions that are mutated in the B.1.351 and B.1.1.7 variants. The 56-69-year group was small, and its depth increase did not reach significance, likely because of low power. The vaccine-associated CD4 TCRs covered the entire spike protein, and the dominant responses fell in regions 160-218 and 743-854.

The CDR3 regions of human TCRbeta chains were analyzed by immunosequencing. In the paper's pipeline: Repertoire TCRs were matched against a reference library of SARS-CoV-2-specific TCRs generated with the MIRA antigen-specificity platform. Breadth was defined as the fraction of unique TCRs that were SARS-CoV-2-associated, and depth was defined as the fraction of total T cells that were SARS-CoV-2-associated. Using the MIRA data, each spike-specific TCR was assigned both to the spike region to which the TCR was reactive and to a CD4 or CD8 class. Log10-transformed breadth and depth values were compared by one-way ANOVA with Sidak's multiple comparisons tests. TCRdb holds this immuneACCESS table with in-frame rearrangements only. Some clones are missing; in checked studies, unresolved V genes explain under half, and the rest has no known cause. V and J calls and clone size follow that table, whereas D and trimming were derived from the DNA. For this sample there are 120,000 or so clones; around 90% appear just once. The ten largest clones capture roughly 2.7% of the sample.

Interpreted using the paper, the time point label stands for: about 28 days (+/-7) after the second vaccine dose. AZD1222 recipients whose second dose came at about 4 weeks and those whose second dose came at about 12 weeks were combined into one group, since spike-specific TCR depth and breadth did not differ between the two schedules. Vaccinee samples came from UK trials COV001 and COV002, including a single-blind randomized controlled phase 2/3 trial of AZD1222 (ChAdOx1 nCoV-19) in healthy adults. Trial participant PBMC samples were collected at day 0 and day 28 after the second dose for TCRbeta chain sequencing. Of note for this clone: The antigen this receptor binds is unknown. Qualities for individual bases were not recorded, and no much larger clone is one base off.

Reading the germline V gene gives CDR1 SNHLY and CDR2 FYNNEI. From the cysteine through the phenylalanine, the CDR3 covers 13 amino acids. The entry retains the CDR3 DNA only, 39 bases that are in frame from base 1. V and J are truncated by 2 bases and 8 bases respectively, leaving an intervening sequence of 9 bases. Here the sequenced sample was peripheral blood, taken 28 days after the second AZD1222 dose. This TCR came from an adult who received the AZD1222 COVID-19 vaccine. This chain joins TRBV2 to TRBJ1-4; matching of 5 bases hints at TRBD1 as the D gene. The CDR3 loop reads CASSEWGREKLFF. The DNA sequence is TGTGCCAGCAGTGAATGGGGCAGGGAAAAACTGTTTTTT.